Listed here are 27 T cell receptor beta chains from one sample, sequenced in a study of CD8+ T cells in alopecia areata. Extraction and reverse transcription of RNA yielded cDNA as the sequencing template. TCRdb's table, derived via immunoSEQ multiplex PCR, lists solely in-frame clones and lacks some. This sample has roughly 200,000 clones, with roughly 65% found just once. The starting material was CD4+ T cells sorted from blood, obtained at week 0. These receptors came from a human donor with alopecia areata.

This clone showed up just a few times. V is TRBV4-3 and J is TRBJ2-6, with 7 bases that match TRBD1. Germline V lookup: CDR1 LGHNA, CDR2 YSLEER. This CDR3 is built from 20 residues. Losses at the gene ends were 0 bases for V and 2 bases for J; bases not matched to a gene: 13. CDR3 sequence: CASSQENAGGVGTGANVLTF. CDR3 sequence (DNA): TGCGCCAGCAGCCAAGAGAACGCAGGGGGAGTGGGGACTGGGGCCAACGTCCTGACTTTC.

There are a few counts of this clone. V is TRBV18 and J is TRBJ1-4, with 10 bases aligning to TRBD1. This CDR3 contains 17 residues. After removal of 3 bases from V and 5 bases from J, the junction contained 9 bases not matched to a gene. The V gene's germline CDR1 is KGHSH and CDR2 LQKENI. DNA for the CDR3: TGTGCCAGCTCACCGTTATCTCCGGGACAGGGGAATGAAAAACTGTTTTTT. Its protein is CASSPLSPGQGNEKLFF.

J is TRBJ2-1 and V is TRBV11-2; D may be TRBD1 or TRBD2 (6 bases each). The V end was cut by 5 bases, the J end by 7 bases, with 24 bases between. The CDR3 covers 17 residues. Looked up from germline, CDR1 is SGHAT and CDR2 is FQNNGV. CDR3 nucleotide sequence: TGTGCCAGCAGCCTCTCCCCTATCGGGGGCGCTTTAAATGAGCAGTTCTTC. It codes for CASSLSPIGGALNEQFF.

This clone occurred a few times. A much larger clonotype is one base distant, so this may be a read error. The chain combines TRBV5-6 with TRBJ2-3; D not certain. V was pared by 2 bases and J by 2 bases, with 0 bases between. The CDR3 extends over 11 amino acids. The germline gives CDR1 SGHDT, CDR2 YYEEEE. CDR3 nucleotide sequence: TGTGCCAGCAGCTTCACAGATACGCAGTATTTT. Its translation: CASSFTDTQYF.

The V gene is TRBV6-5, the J gene TRBJ2-5; D ambiguous. Trimming left V 0 bases short and J 4 bases short, with 3 bases between. Germline-derived CDR1 and CDR2 are MNHEY and SVGAGI. CDR3 length equals 12 residues. The CDR3 region is CASSYSGETQYF. The CDR3 DNA follows: TGTGCCAGCAGTTACTCGGGAGAGACCCAGTACTTC.

This sequence joins TRBV6-5 and TRBJ2-1; D may be TRBD2 (5 bases). The CDR3 contains 13 residues. V was shortened by 5 bases and J by 10 bases, with 15 bases between the two germline ends. CDR1 is MNHEY and CDR2 is SVGAGI in the germline V gene. Here the CDR3 reads CASSRKLRGEQFF. The CDR3 DNA reads as TGTGCCAGCAGTCGTAAGCTTCGGGGAGAGCAGTTCTTC.

This clone has a handful of counts. V and J are TRBV7-2 and TRBJ2-1, with D possibly TRBD1 on 6 matching bases. Germline V lookup: CDR1 SGHTA, CDR2 FQGNSA. The CDR3 contains 14 residues. Between the trimmed V and J ends, which lost 5 bases and 9 bases, there was a span of 17 bases. The CDR3 sequence: CASSPLQGIGEQFF. CDR3 nucleotides: TGTGCCAGCAGCCCACTCCAGGGGATAGGTGAGCAGTTCTTC.

This chain links TRBV29-1 with TRBJ2-3, with D maybe TRBD2 (6 bases). The V gene's germline CDR1 is SQVTM and CDR2 ANQGSEA. The CDR3 contains 13 residues. V was trimmed by 3 bases and J by 3 bases, leaving 10 bases between them. For the CDR3, the DNA is TGCAGCGTTGAGGGCGGGGTGACAGATACGCAGTATTTT. This encodes CSVEGGVTDTQYF.

This clone has more than one count but fewer than ten. J is TRBJ1-2 and V is TRBV4-2; D uncertain. Germline CDR1 reads LGHNA; CDR2 reads YNFKEQ. V dropped 0 bases and J dropped 4 bases, with 15 bases sitting between them. There are 16 residues in the CDR3. CDR3: CASSQDRRAEFYGYTF. DNA for the CDR3: TGTGCCAGCAGCCAAGATCGAAGGGCTGAATTCTATGGCTACACCTTC.

This chain links TRBV2 with TRBJ1-1; D unresolved. The length of the CDR3 is 13 residues. Germline CDR1 is SNHLY and CDR2 is FYNNEI. V gave up 8 bases and J gave up 5 bases, with 15 bases separating them. The CDR3 coding sequence is TGTGCCAGCCGGGCTACCCCCGGGACTGAAGCTTTCTTT. Translating gives CASRATPGTEAFF.

This clone was seen only a few times. The V gene is TRBV27, the J gene TRBJ2-5; D perhaps matches TRBD1 (5 bases). The germline CDR1 and CDR2 sequences are MNHEY and SMNVEV (reference sequence). V gave up 5 bases and J gave up 0 bases, with 13 bases separating them. The length of the CDR3 is 15 residues. CDR3 DNA: TGTGCCAGCAGTCGATCAGGGCCCCACCAAGAGACCCAGTACTTC. This gives the protein CASSRSGPHQETQYF.

The chain employs TRBV29-1 and TRBJ1-1; D possibly corresponds to TRBD1 (6 bases). From germline, CDR1 is SQVTM and CDR2 ANQGSEA. The CDR3 is 15 amino acids. Trimming removed 6 bases from V and 3 bases from J, with 20 bases in between. The CDR3 protein is CSVQLSTGTHTEAFF. The CDR3 DNA reads as TGCAGCGTCCAACTGAGTACAGGGACTCACACTGAAGCTTTCTTT.

The rearrangement links TRBV25-1 to TRBJ2-7; D could derive from TRBD1 or TRBD2 (5 bases each). Trimming removed 6 bases from V and 0 bases from J, with 15 bases in between. This CDR3 is built from 15 residues. The germline CDR1 and CDR2 sequences are MGHDK and SYGVNS. As DNA, the CDR3 is TGTGCCAGCAGGGGACGGACAAGTAGCTCCTACGAGCAGTACTTC. As protein: CASRGRTSSSYEQYF.

The chain uses TRBV29-1 and TRBJ2-7; D may be TRBD1 or TRBD2 (6 bases each). The germline CDR1 and CDR2 sequences are SQVTM and ANQGSEA. The CDR3 has 15 residues. V lost 0 bases and J 5 bases, leaving 17 bases between the germline ends. The CDR3 nucleotides are TGCAGCGTTGAAGATCAAACTCAGGGGAGGAACGAGCAGTACTTC. This sequence encodes CSVEDQTQGRNEQYF.

The rearrangement uses TRBV20-1 and TRBJ2-7, with unresolved D. There are 11 residues in the CDR3. The germline CDR1 and CDR2 sequences are DFQATT and SNEGSKA (reference sequence). Trimming pared 2 bases from V and 5 bases from J, leaving 7 bases between. The CDR3 DNA reads TGCAGTGCTAGAAGTGGGGACGAGCAGTACTTC. The encoded protein is CSARSGDEQYF.

This clone occurred a few times. The chain uses TRBV2 and TRBJ2-1; D unresolved. V gave up 1 base and J gave up 4 bases, with 5 bases separating them. This CDR3 spans 13 amino acids. Germline V gene data show CDR1 as SNHLY and CDR2 as FYNNEI. CDR3 sequence: CASSEEGYNEQFF. The CDR3 DNA follows: TGTGCCAGCAGTGAAGAGGGTTACAATGAGCAGTTCTTC.

This clone was observed a handful of times. The chain links TRBV18 to TRBJ2-7; 7 bases line up with TRBD1. The V gene's germline CDR1 is KGHSH and CDR2 LQKENI. CDR3 size: 15 residues. The V and J ends lost 0 bases and 0 bases, in that order; junction bases with no gene match: 2. The CDR3 sequence: CASSPPTGSSYEQYF. CDR3 bases: TGTGCCAGCTCACCACCGACAGGGAGCTCCTACGAGCAGTACTTC. Drawing the rest from reference TRBV18 and TRBJ2-7, the complete variable domain is NAGVMQNPRHLVRRRGQEARLRCSPMKGHSHVYWYRQLPEEGLKFMVYLQKENIIDESGMPKERFSAEFPKEGPSILRIQQVVRGDSAAYFCASSPPTGSSYEQYFGPGTRLTVT.

J is TRBJ2-2 and V is TRBV29-1; D ambiguous. V lost 4 bases, J lost 1 base, and 10 bases lay in between. This CDR3 region has 14 residues. CDR1 and CDR2 from the germline V gene are SQVTM and ANQGSEA. As DNA, the CDR3 is TGCAGCGTTGTGCTACCGGTGAACACCGGGGAGCTGTTTTTT. This gives the protein CSVVLPVNTGELFF.

V gene TRBV30 combines with J gene TRBJ1-2, with a weak D call TRBD1 (6 bases). The germline V gene has CDR1 GTSNPN and CDR2 SVGIG (reference sequence). V was trimmed by 0 bases and J by 8 bases, leaving 13 bases between them. This CDR3 contains 13 residues. CDR3 residues: CAWSVLQGEGYTF. DNA for the CDR3: TGTGCCTGGAGTGTATTACAGGGTGAAGGCTACACCTTC.

In regard to this clone: This sequence may be a read error, since a much larger clone differs from it by one base. The identical CDR3 is also encoded by other nucleotide sequences in the sample. The chain couples TRBV11-2 to TRBJ1-4; the D gene is possibly TRBD1 (5 bases). CDR1 and CDR2 (germline): SGHAT, FQNNGV. Between the trimmed V and J ends, which lost 3 bases and 4 bases, there was a span of 9 bases. The CDR3 length is 14 residues. The CDR3 bases are TGTGCCAGCAGCTTCGGGACTCGTAATGAAAAACTGTTTTTT. It codes for CASSFGTRNEKLFF.

The J gene is TRBJ2-1, the V gene TRBV7-3; tentatively, D is TRBD1 (5 bases). Deletions cut 5 bases from V and 8 bases from J, with 13 bases between. Germline values: CDR1 SGHTA, CDR2 FQGTGA. The CDR3 is 13 amino acids. This CDR3 is CASSTQGGDEQFF. The CDR3 coding sequence is TGTGCCAGCAGCACCCAGGGTGGGGATGAGCAGTTCTTC.

The V gene is TRBV29-1, the J gene TRBJ1-2, with no clear D. The CDR3 consists of 12 residues. The germline V gene has CDR1 SQVTM and CDR2 ANQGSEA. The CDR3 here is CSSSSRDYGYTF. The CDR3, as DNA: TGCAGTTCTTCAAGCCGGGACTATGGCTACACCTTC.

This clone was seen more than once but under ten times. V usage is TRBV9 and J usage is TRBJ1-1; D is ambiguous. V lost 5 bases and J lost 7, with 15 bases in between. CDR3 length: 13 amino acids. Germline assignment: CDR1 SGDLS and CDR2 YYNGEE. CDR3 sequence reads: CASRPQGSNEAFF. Here the CDR3 DNA reads TGTGCCAGCAGGCCCCAAGGGAGTAATGAAGCTTTCTTT.

The V call is TRBV4-3, the J call TRBJ2-2; no definite D call. This CDR3 contains 18 residues. The V and J ends lost 1 base and 1 base respectively, with 16 bases between them. Germline V gene data show CDR1 as LGHNA and CDR2 as YSLEER. The CDR3, as DNA: TGCGCCAGCAGCCAAGGGGCAGGCGGTTGGGGGAACACCGGGGAGCTGTTTTTT. It specifies CASSQGAGGWGNTGELFF.

The chain has TRBV21-1 and TRBJ1-2. TRBV21-1 is a known pseudogene. The CDR3 is 8 residues long. The CDR3 DNA is TGTGCCAGCTATGGCTACACCTTC. Translated, it gives CASYGYTF.

This clone was observed a few times. V usage is TRBV29-1 and J usage is TRBJ2-5; 15 nucleotides line up with TRBD2. The trim removed 6 bases at V and 2 bases at J, leaving 4 bases unmatched. The CDR3 extends over 15 amino acids. CDR1 is SQVTM and CDR2 is ANQGSEA in the germline V gene. CDR3 nucleotides: TGCAGCGTCGGGACTAGCGGGGGGACACAAGAGACCCAGTACTTC. It specifies CSVGTSGGTQETQYF.

V usage is TRBV5-1 and J usage is TRBJ2-6; perhaps TRBD2 as D (5 bases). The V gene lost 0 bases and the J gene lost 0 bases, with 13 bases spanning the gap. Per germline, CDR1 SGHRS and CDR2 YFSETQ. The CDR3 has 18 residues. The DNA of the CDR3 is TGCGCCAGCAGCTTGGCCGTCAGCGGTGCCTCTGGGGCCAACGTCCTGACTTTC. It encodes CASSLAVSGASGANVLTF.